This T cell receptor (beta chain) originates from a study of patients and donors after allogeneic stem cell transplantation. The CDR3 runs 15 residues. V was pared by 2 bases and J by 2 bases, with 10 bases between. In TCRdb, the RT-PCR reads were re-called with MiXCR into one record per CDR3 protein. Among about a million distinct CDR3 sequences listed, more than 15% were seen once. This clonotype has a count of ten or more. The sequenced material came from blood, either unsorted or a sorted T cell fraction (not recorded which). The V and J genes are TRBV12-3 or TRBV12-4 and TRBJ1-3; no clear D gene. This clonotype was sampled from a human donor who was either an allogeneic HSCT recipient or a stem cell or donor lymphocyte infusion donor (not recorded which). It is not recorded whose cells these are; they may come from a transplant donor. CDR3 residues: CASSLYGRPGNTIYF. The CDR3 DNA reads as TGTGCCAGCAGTTTATATGGCCGTCCTGGAAACACCATATATTTT.